The 30 T cell receptor beta chains given below trace back to one sample, sequenced in a study of cytomegalovirus exposure and HLA in healthy donors. 13 Jbeta primers and 60 Vbeta primers were used for the PCR. Repertoires were generated with immunoSEQ multiplex PCR, while TCRdb's copy carries only in-frame clones and drops some. The table records roughly 80,000 clones, around four fifths of them present only once. The sample comprised PBMCs. The receptor set was obtained from a woman aged 50 to 65 in good health and CMV-seropositive.

This chain connects TRBV27 to TRBJ1-5; the D is unclear. Trimming took 5 bases from V and 0 from J, leaving 5 bases between them. The CDR3 is made up of 13 amino acids. In germline, CDR1 is MNHEY, CDR2 SMNVEV (reference sequence). CDR3 amino acids: CASSEASNQPQHF. In DNA, the CDR3 is TGTGCCAGCAGTGAGGCTAGCAATCAGCCCCAGCATTTT.

The chain uses TRBV2 and TRBJ2-7; 14 bases are shared with TRBD2. The CDR3 loop spans 15 amino acids. V gave up 7 bases and J gave up 6 bases; unmatched junction bases: 8. Germline lookup yields CDR1 SNHLY and CDR2 FYNNEI. CDR3 sequence reads: CASTRGLAGVFEQYF. The DNA for the CDR3 is TGTGCCAGCACCAGGGGACTAGCGGGAGTTTTCGAGCAGTACTTC.

The V gene is TRBV11-2, the J gene TRBJ1-1, with 11 bases matching TRBD1. J was trimmed by 4 bases and V by 6 bases; bases with no gene match: 7. Looked up from germline, CDR1 is SGHAT and CDR2 is FQNNGV. This CDR3 contains 15 residues. The CDR3 sequence is CASRTGQGAVTEAFF. CDR3 bases: TGTGCCAGCAGGACTGGACAGGGGGCGGTCACTGAAGCTTTCTTT.

The V call is TRBV7-3, the J call TRBJ2-2; D is unclear. The V gene's germline CDR1 is SGHTA and CDR2 FQGTGA. V lost 1 base and J lost 5, with 8 bases in between. The CDR3 runs 14 residues. The CDR3 loop is CASSLSSWTGELFF. CDR3 DNA: TGTGCCAGCAGCTTAAGTAGCTGGACCGGGGAGCTGTTTTTT.

The genes are TRBV28 and TRBJ1-5, with 10 bases matching TRBD1. The CDR3 is 12 residues long. Germline CDR1 reads MDHEN; CDR2 reads SYDVKM. The ends lost 5 bases at V and 11 bases at J; junction bases unmatched: 3. The CDR3 nucleotides read TGTGCCAGCAGTCCAGGGACAGGGGCCCAGCATTTT. This codes for CASSPGTGAQHF.

Only a few counts were recorded for this clone. The chain combines TRBV4-2 with TRBJ2-1, with 10 positions matching TRBD2. Germline CDR1 LGHNA, CDR2 YNFKEQ. This CDR3 spans 16 amino acids. Trimming cost V 1 base and J 2 bases; bases outside gene matches: 2. CDR3 protein: CASSQATSGTYNEQFF. The CDR3 DNA reads as TGTGCCAGCAGCCAAGCAACTAGCGGGACCTACAATGAGCAGTTCTTC.

This chain joins TRBV28 and TRBJ2-3; perhaps TRBD2 as D (6 bases). Germline V gives CDR1 MDHEN, CDR2 SYDVKM. V was clipped by 4 bases and J by 2 bases, with 10 bases between them. The CDR3 runs to 14 residues. This CDR3 is CASSSPGLTDTQYF. DNA for the CDR3: TGTGCCAGCAGTTCGCCGGGACTCACAGATACGCAGTATTTT.

V gene TRBV18 combines with J gene TRBJ2-7; D is perhaps TRBD1 (6 bases). CDR3 length: 14 amino acids. The germline gives CDR1 KGHSH, CDR2 LQKENI. Trimming took 3 bases from V and 0 from J, leaving 9 bases between them. The CDR3 spells CASSPQGHSYEQYF. The CDR3 nucleotides read TGTGCCAGCTCACCCCAGGGGCACTCCTACGAGCAGTACTTC.

The chain links TRBV27 to TRBJ2-3, with 11 bases fitting TRBD1. This CDR3 region has 16 residues. Germline-derived CDR1 and CDR2 are MNHEY and SMNVEV (reference sequence). V lost 5 bases and J lost 1; bases outside the gene matches: 5. The CDR3 is CASSTPGQGGTDTQYF. The CDR3, as DNA: TGTGCCAGCAGTACACCGGGACAGGGGGGCACAGATACGCAGTATTTT.

The genes are TRBV6-1 and TRBJ2-3; unclear D gene. V lost 5 bases and J lost 6, with 6 bases in between. The CDR3 covers 11 residues. Germline CDR1 MNHNS, CDR2 SASEGT. This chain's CDR3 is CASSQSDTQYF. CDR3 coding DNA: TGTGCCAGCAGTCAGTCGGATACGCAGTATTTT.

This chain joins TRBV7-9 and TRBJ2-7, with TRBD1 matching over 9 bases. The CDR3 contains 14 residues. Trimming at V came to 5 bases and at J to 6 bases, leaving 8 bases not matched to a gene. The germline CDR1 and CDR2 sequences are SEHNR and FQNEAQ (reference sequence). The CDR3, as DNA: TGTGCCAGCAGCCCCGGGACAGGGCACTTCGAGCAGTACTTC. This encodes CASSPGTGHFEQYF.

CDR3 amino acids: CASGLAGTEYGYTF. The CDR3, as DNA: TGTGCTAGTGGTTTGGCCGGGACAGAGTATGGCTACACCTTC. V gene TRBV12-5 combines with J gene TRBJ1-2, with 7 bases aligning to TRBD1. From germline, CDR1 is LGHNT and CDR2 FRNRAP. Trimming cost V 1 base and J 5 bases; bases outside gene matches: 4. The CDR3 contains 14 residues.

The genes are TRBV5-4 and TRBJ2-7, with D tentatively TRBD2 (6 bases). Trimming left V 5 bases short and J 3 bases short, with 12 bases between. The V gene's germline CDR1 is SGHNT and CDR2 YYREEE (reference sequence). The CDR3 has 13 amino acids. CDR3 protein: CASSSRDFYEQYF. DNA for the CDR3: TGTGCCAGCAGTTCACGGGACTTCTACGAGCAGTACTTC.

The genes are TRBV27 and TRBJ1-4, with D perhaps TRBD1 (6 bases). CDR3 length equals 14 residues. Trimming cost V 6 bases and J 10 bases, with 18 bases left between them. The V gene's germline CDR1 is MNHEY and CDR2 SMNVEV (reference sequence). The CDR3 bases are TGTGCCAGCAGGCAAACAGGGTACGCTGCAAAACTGTTTTTT. Residues: CASRQTGYAAKLFF.

The chain couples TRBV7-9 to TRBJ2-7; the D is unclear. The V gene's germline CDR1 is SEHNR and CDR2 FQNEAQ (reference sequence). This CDR3 region has 13 residues. The V end lost 3 bases, the J end lost 3 bases, and 9 bases lay between the germline ends. The CDR3: CASSFPQNYEQYF. DNA of the CDR3: TGTGCCAGCAGCTTTCCACAGAACTACGAGCAGTACTTC.

This clone was seen a handful of times. This chain links TRBV2 with TRBJ1-5; no definite D call. CDR3 length equals 14 residues. Germline-derived CDR1 and CDR2 are SNHLY and FYNNEI. V shed 6 bases and J shed 5 bases, with 14 bases lying between them. DNA of the CDR3: TGTGCCAGCAGCGCTCGCAGGCAAGATCAGCCCCAGCATTTT. Protein product: CASSARRQDQPQHF.

This chain connects TRBV7-9 to TRBJ1-1; weak D call: TRBD1 (5 bases). CDR1 and CDR2 (germline): SEHNR, FQNEAQ (reference sequence). This CDR3 spans 11 amino acids. V lost 5 bases and J 5 bases, leaving 6 bases between the germline ends. In DNA form, the CDR3 reads TGTGCCAGCAGCAAGGGGACTGAAGCTTTCTTT. Translation: CASSKGTEAFF.

The sample holds a few counts of this clone. The chain couples TRBV29-1 to TRBJ2-2; no reliable D call. Germline V gene sequence: CDR1 SQVTM, CDR2 ANQGSEA. With 7 bases removed from V and 5 bases from J, the gap between germline ends came to 8 bases. The CDR3 runs to 11 residues. CDR3 nucleotide sequence: TGCAGCGCCCGTTTTACCGGGGAGCTGTTTTTT. It is translated as CSARFTGELFF.

V and J are TRBV29-1 and TRBJ1-4; D remains ambiguous. CDR1 is SQVTM and CDR2 is ANQGSEA in the germline V gene. V lost 5 bases and J 7 bases, leaving 17 bases between the germline ends. This CDR3 is 14 amino acids long. The CDR3 bases are TGCAGCGTTCTCGGGTGGCCCAAAGGTGAAAAACTGTTTTTT. Protein sequence: CSVLGWPKGEKLFF.

The rearrangement joins TRBV6-5 to TRBJ2-1, with D possibly matching TRBD2 (6 bases). The germline V gene has CDR1 MNHEY and CDR2 SVGAGI. V gave up 4 bases and J gave up 7 bases, with 8 bases separating them. There are 12 residues in the CDR3. The CDR3 sequence is CASSSGGNEQFF. CDR3 DNA sequence: TGTGCCAGCAGTTCTGGAGGGAATGAGCAGTTCTTC.

The chain is built from TRBV25-1 and TRBJ2-7, with D maybe TRBD1 (5 bases). The CDR3 is made up of 12 amino acids. The germline CDR1 and CDR2 sequences are MGHDK and SYGVNS. Deletions cut 6 bases from V and 2 bases from J, with 8 bases between. DNA of the CDR3: TGTGCCAGCAGGGACAATACCTACGAGCAGTACTTC. This gives the protein CASRDNTYEQYF.

This CDR3 reads CASITGLAVPSTDTQYF. The CDR3 region has the DNA TGTGCCAGCATCACGGGACTAGCGGTCCCTAGCACAGATACGCAGTATTTT. The V gene is TRBV27, the J gene TRBJ2-3; TRBD2 matches at 11 bases. Unmatched junction bases numbered 9, after V lost 7 bases and J lost 0 bases. Germline CDR1 reads MNHEY; CDR2 reads SMNVEV (reference sequence). CDR3 length equals 17 residues.

The gene calls are TRBV27 and TRBJ1-1; 8 positions match TRBD1. The CDR3 is 13 residues long. Trimming cost V 6 bases and J 6 bases; bases outside gene matches: 6. Germline CDR1 MNHEY, CDR2 SMNVEV (reference sequence). The CDR3 nucleotides read TGTGCCAGCAGCCCAGGGGGCAAAGCTGAAGCTTTCTTT. Translated, it gives CASSPGGKAEAFF.

This clone was seen only a few times. V and J are TRBV6-1 and TRBJ2-3, with 7 nucleotides matching TRBD2. Losses at the gene ends were 5 bases for V and 2 bases for J; bases not matched to a gene: 1. The CDR3 extends over 13 amino acids. Germline-derived CDR1 and CDR2 are MNHNS and SASEGT. CDR3 bases: TGTGCCAGCAGTAGCGGGAACACAGATACGCAGTATTTT. Amino acids: CASSSGNTDTQYF.

This chain joins TRBV19 and TRBJ2-1; TRBD2 matches at 7 bases. This CDR3 has 16 residues. From germline, CDR1 is LNHDA and CDR2 SQIVND (reference sequence). The V gene end was trimmed by 6 bases and the J gene end by 2 bases; junction bases not matched to a gene: 10. Written as DNA, the CDR3 is TGTGCCAGTAGACCCGAGGGAGGGCGGACCTACAATGAGCAGTTCTTC. Its protein product is CASRPEGGRTYNEQFF. Drawing the rest from reference TRBV19 and TRBJ2-1, the complete variable domain is DGGITQSPKYLFRKEGQNVTLSCEQNLNHDAMYWYRQDPGQGLRLIYYSQIVNDFQKGDIAEGYSVSREKKESFPLTVTSAQKNPTAFYLCASRPEGGRTYNEQFFGPGTRLTVL.

The genes are TRBV5-6 and TRBJ2-7; 7 bases are shared with TRBD2. The CDR3 extends over 13 amino acids. J gave up 0 bases and V 4 bases, and 1 base lay outside the gene matches. CDR1 SGHDT and CDR2 YYEEEE come from the germline V gene. CDR3 amino acids: CASSPSGSYEQYF. The CDR3 DNA follows: TGTGCCAGCAGCCCTAGCGGCTCCTACGAGCAGTACTTC.

The gene calls are TRBV12-2 and TRBJ2-7; TRBD2 reflects the table's D call only, with no check against the DNA. TRBV12-2 is a known pseudogene. This CDR3 contains 17 residues. The CDR3 sequence: CASRLVERRAAGYEQYF. The DNA for the CDR3 is TGTGCAAGTCGCTTAGTGGAGCGGAGGGCCGCCGGGTACGAGCAGTACTTC.

This chain uses TRBV6-4 with TRBJ1-1; 7 nucleotides match TRBD1. J was trimmed by 6 bases and V by 4 bases; bases with no gene match: 5. This CDR3 has 13 residues. Germline CDR1 MRHNA, CDR2 SNTAGT. CDR3 amino acids: CASSAGQSSEAFF. CDR3 in DNA: TGTGCCAGCAGTGCGGGACAGAGCTCTGAAGCTTTCTTT.

The genes are TRBV5-1 and TRBJ2-3; 7 nucleotides line up with TRBD1. The V and J ends lost 0 bases and 6 bases, in that order; junction bases with no gene match: 7. Per germline, CDR1 SGHRS and CDR2 YFSETQ. The CDR3 contains 15 residues. The CDR3 is CASSLAQTGLDTQYF. CDR3 sequence (DNA): TGCGCCAGCAGCTTGGCCCAGACAGGGTTGGATACGCAGTATTTT.

The gene calls are TRBV29-1 and TRBJ2-5; 12 nucleotides align to TRBD2. The J call may be wrong; the DNA end is better matched by TRBJ2-7. The CDR3 has 15 amino acids. In germline, CDR1 is SQVTM, CDR2 ANQGSEA. The CDR3 DNA is TGCAGCGTAGTAACTAGCGGGAGGTTTGCCTACGAGCAGTACTTC. Translation: CSVVTSGRFAYEQYF.